The rows below give T cell receptor beta chains drawn from one sample of a study of blood T cells in healthy people across ages. TCRdb redid the calling of the 5' RACE reads with MiXCR, one entry per CDR3 protein. The data hold over 1,500,000 distinct CDR3 sequences, with roughly 50% observed a single time. Sequences were obtained from blood. These receptors were obtained from a woman aged 40 to 50 in good health. Both conserved end residues are part of each CDR3. The D gene is left open where the match is weak. Rows give clone size only sometimes, using once, few, many, or a class for an expanded clone.

>.|.|TRBJ1-2|TRBV10-3
TGTGCCATCAGCGACCCTATCGGGTACTATGGCTACACCTTC
CAISDPIGYYGYTF
>few|TRBD1|TRBJ1-2|TRBV4-3
TGCGCCAGCAGCCAAGATCGAGGGGGCACTGGCTACACCTTC
CASSQDRGGTGYTF
>few|.|TRBJ2-7|TRBV6-5
TGTGCCAGCACCCGGACAGTCAGCTCCTACGAGCAGTACTTC
CASTRTVSSYEQYF
>.|.|TRBJ2-3|TRBV4-1
TGCGCCAGCAGCCAAGAGGCACGACAGCACACAGATACGCAGTATTTT
CASSQEARQHTDTQYF
>.|TRBD2|TRBJ2-7|TRBV20-1
TGCAGTGCTAGAGCTCCGATAGCCCCGGGGGGGCACTACGAGCAGTACTTC
CSARAPIAPGGHYEQYF
>.|TRBD1|TRBJ2-1|TRBV12-3/TRBV12-4
TGTGCCAGCAACCTCGGGGGACAGGGGGCTAGTGAGCAGTTCTTC
CASNLGGQGASEQFF
>.|TRBD1|TRBJ2-1|TRBV20-1
TGCAGTGCAACAGACAGGGAAGGGGCCAGCTCCTACAATGAGCAGTTCTTC
CSATDREGASSYNEQFF
>.|.|TRBJ2-3|TRBV2
TGTGCCAGCATGGGCTTCCGCACAGATACGCAGTATTTT
CASMGFRTDTQYF
>few|.|TRBJ1-2|TRBV6-2/TRBV6-3
TGTGCCAGCAGAACTACAGGTTATTTGGGCTACACCTTC
CASRTTGYLGYTF
>.|.|TRBJ2-5|TRBV7-2
TGTGCCAGCAGCTCCGGCCAGTTTTTGGAGACCCAGTACTTC
CASSSGQFLETQYF
>.|.|TRBJ2-3|TRBV5-1
TGCGCCAGCAGCTCGGGCCCGGCGGGAGATACGCAGTATTTT
CASSSGPAGDTQYF
>once|TRBD1|TRBJ1-5|TRBV28
TGCGCCAGCACCCCCGGGACAGGGTATCATCAGCCCCAGCATTTT
CASTPGTGYHQPQHF
>few|.|TRBJ2-5|TRBV7-9
TGTGCCAGCAGCAGGAGGGTCGGCCAAGAGACCCAGTACTTC
CASSRRVGQETQYF
>.|.|TRBJ2-1|TRBV12-3/TRBV12-4
TGTGCCAGCAGTTTCGGGTCGACAGGTAACTACAATGAGCAGTTCTTC
CASSFGSTGNYNEQFF
>few|TRBD2|TRBJ2-7|TRBV6-1
TGTGCCAGCAGCTACGCTAGCGGGGGGTCTAACGAGCAGTACTTC
CASSYASGGSNEQYF
>.|.|TRBJ2-4|TRBV27
TGTGCCAGCAGTGGTATTACCAAAAACATTCAGTACTTC
CASSGITKNIQYF
>.|TRBD1|TRBJ2-7|TRBV12-3/TRBV12-4
TGTGCCAGCAGCCGGGACAGGGGAATAACCGAGCAGTACTTC
CASSRDRGITEQYF
>once|.|TRBJ2-1|TRBV20-1
TGCAGCCTCCAAAACCCGGCGGGGCTCGGGGATGAGCAGTTCTTC
CSLQNPAGLGDEQFF
>.|TRBD2|TRBJ2-5|TRBV12-3/TRBV12-4
TGTGCCAGCAGTTACCGCGCCGGGACTAGCGGGGCCCAATCACAAGAGACCCAGTACTTC
CASSYRAGTSGAQSQETQYF
>.|.|TRBJ2-1|TRBV20-1
TGCAGTGCTAGAATAAGCGGGACAAGCTCCTACAATGAGCAGTTCTTC
CSARISGTSSYNEQFF
>.|TRBD1|TRBJ1-2|TRBV18
TGTGCCAGCTCACGTGGACAGGGGCTGAGCTATGGCTACACCTTC
CASSRGQGLSYGYTF
>.|.|TRBJ2-3|TRBV9
TGTGCCAGCAGCGGACCGGGGGACGGAGCCCCAGATACGCAGTATTTT
CASSGPGDGAPDTQYF
>few|TRBD1|TRBJ2-7|TRBV7-9
TGTGCCAGCAGCTCCCGGACAGGGACCGAGCAGTACTTC
CASSSRTGTEQYF
>.|.|TRBJ2-3|TRBV10-3
TGTGCCATCAGGAGGACAGGGAGGGTAGATACGCAGTATTTT
CAIRRTGRVDTQYF
>once|.|TRBJ2-1|TRBV12-5
TGTGCTAGTGGCCCCGCGGGAAACAATGAGCAGTTCTTC
CASGPAGNNEQFF
>few|TRBD1|TRBJ2-5|TRBV7-2
TGTGCCAGCAGCCCATCCTACAGGGGGCTAGGGGAGACCCAGTACTTC
CASSPSYRGLGETQYF
>.|TRBD1|TRBJ2-3|TRBV6-5
TGTGCCAGCAGTCATGACAGGGCTCAAGATACGCAGTATTTT
CASSHDRAQDTQYF
>.|.|TRBJ2-3|TRBV10-2
TGCGCCAGCAGTGAACAGGGAGGCCGCACAGATACGCAGTATTTT
CASSEQGGRTDTQYF
>.|.|TRBJ2-3|TRBV12-3/TRBV12-4
TGTGCCAGCAGTTCGAGAGGGCAGGGGTCAGATACGCAGTATTTT
CASSSRGQGSDTQYF
>few|TRBD1|TRBJ2-6|TRBV6-6
TGTGCCAGCATAGGACAGGGGGCCGGGGCCAACGTCCTGACTTTC
CASIGQGAGANVLTF
>.|.|TRBJ1-6|TRBV20-1
TGCAGTGCTAGGGGGGATCTGGTTAATTCACCCCTCCACTTT
CSARGDLVNSPLHF
>.|.|TRBJ2-4|TRBV27
TGTGCCAGCAGTTCCAAAAAACCGGGAGCTGCATTGGGCATTCAGTACTTC
CASSSKKPGAALGIQYF
>.|TRBD2|TRBJ2-3|TRBV18
TGTGCCAGCTCGCCGGAGACTAGCGGAAGCACAGATACGCAGTATTTT
CASSPETSGSTDTQYF
>.|.|TRBJ1-5|TRBV15
TGTGCCACCAGCAGAGCACAGGTTAATAGCAATCAGCCCCAGCATTTT
CATSRAQVNSNQPQHF
>.|.|TRBJ1-2|TRBV20-1
TGCAGTGCGGCTGGGACGCTGGCTAACTATGGCTACACCTTC
CSAAGTLANYGYTF
>few|.|TRBJ1-6|TRBV5-1
TGCGCCAGCAGCTTGGAACGTCAGTTCAATTCACCCCTCCACTTT
CASSLERQFNSPLHF
>.|.|TRBJ1-2|TRBV12-3/TRBV12-4
TGTGCCAGCTTAACCCCGGGGGGGATAAATGGCTACACCTTC
CASLTPGGINGYTF
>few|.|TRBJ2-1|TRBV4-2
TGTGCCAGCAGCCAAGTTAGAGGGGGGGAGTCCTACAATGAGCAGTTCTTC
CASSQVRGGESYNEQFF
>few|.|TRBJ2-3|TRBV4-2
TGTGCCAGCAGCCAAGGTCCGGGGTCGGACGCAGATACGCAGTATTTT
CASSQGPGSDADTQYF
>.|TRBD1|TRBJ1-2|TRBV5-1
TGCGCCAGCAGCACTCAGACAGGGAGCTATGGCTACACCTTC
CASSTQTGSYGYTF
>.|.|TRBJ2-3|TRBV28
TGTGCCAGCTCACAGGGAGGGGAGGGCACAGATACGCAGTATTTT
CASSQGGEGTDTQYF
>few|.|TRBJ2-3|TRBV7-2
TGTGCCAGCAGCCCCAGGAGGCGGGGTACAGATACGCAGTATTTT
CASSPRRRGTDTQYF
>few|TRBD1|TRBJ2-1|TRBV2
TGTGCCAGCAGTGAATTAGGGGGCGCATCCAATGAGCAGTTCTTC
CASSELGGASNEQFF
>.|TRBD1|TRBJ2-3|TRBV6-6
TGCGCCAGCAGTTACGCGGGACAGGGAATAGATACGCAGTATTTT
CASSYAGQGIDTQYF
>.|TRBD2|TRBJ2-3|TRBV27
TGTGCCAGCAATCGCCTAGCGGGGTTCACAGATACGCAGTATTTT
CASNRLAGFTDTQYF
>.|.|TRBJ2-7|TRBV6-5
TGTGCCAGCACCGACGGGTCGTTGGGCGAGCAGTACTTC
CASTDGSLGEQYF